Each of the 27 T cell receptor beta chains below was sequenced from the same sample in a study of siplizumab effects on memory and regulatory T cells. Only in-frame clones appear in the TCRdb table, and some are missing; sequencing was by immunoSEQ multiplex PCR. This repertoire shows 90,000 to 120,000 clones, roughly 93% found once; its top ten account for roughly 0.64%. The sequencing sample was made of Tregs sorted from blood. The origin of the receptors is a human donor in good health.

The V gene is TRBV5-1, the J gene TRBJ1-6; D unresolved. Per germline, CDR1 SGHRS and CDR2 YFSETQ. The CDR3 is 15 amino acids. V was pared by 0 bases and J by 9 bases, with 13 bases between. CDR3 sequence reads: CASSLALGMGSPLHF. CDR3 sequence (DNA): TGCGCCAGCAGCTTGGCCCTCGGGATGGGTTCACCCCTCCACTTT.

J is TRBJ2-7 and V is TRBV10-3, with D possibly TRBD1 on 5 matching bases. The CDR3 spans 13 residues. From germline, CDR1 is ENHRY and CDR2 SYGVKD. Trimming cost V 10 bases and J 1 base, with 14 bases left between them. This chain's CDR3 is CATRAGTSYEQYF. The CDR3 region has the DNA TGTGCCACCAGGGCTGGCACTTCCTACGAGCAGTACTTC.

DNA of the CDR3: TGTGCCAGCAGTGGGGCTAGCGGGCTATACGAGCAGTACTTC. Protein: CASSGASGLYEQYF. This rearrangement joins TRBV2 to TRBJ2-7, with 8 bases lining up with TRBD2. Germline V gene data show CDR1 as SNHLY and CDR2 as FYNNEI. CDR3 length: 14 amino acids. J was trimmed by 4 bases and V by 4 bases; bases with no gene match: 6.

V and J are TRBV7-9 and TRBJ1-2; D might be TRBD1 (5 bases). Germline CDR1 SEHNR, CDR2 FQNEAQ (reference sequence). This CDR3 comprises 12 residues. Trimming removed 5 bases at V and 8 bases at J, with 12 bases between. The CDR3 coding sequence is TGTGCCAGCAGCCCTGGACAAAGAGGCTACACCTTC. Residues: CASSPGQRGYTF.

This clone has only one observation. The rearrangement links TRBV10-3 to TRBJ2-7, with D perhaps matching TRBD1 (6 bases). This CDR3 has 14 residues. CDR1 ENHRY and CDR2 SYGVKD come from the germline V gene. V was pared by 0 bases and J by 3 bases, with 9 bases between. The DNA for the CDR3 is TGTGCCATCAGTGAGTCGGCAGGGGTCTACGAGCAGTACTTC. Translating it yields CAISESAGVYEQYF.

This clone appeared once. This chain joins TRBV18 and TRBJ1-5; D is ambiguous. V was trimmed by 8 bases and J by 0 bases, leaving 11 bases between them. CDR1 and CDR2 from the germline V gene are KGHSH and LQKENI. CDR3 length equals 14 residues. CDR3 sequence reads: CASEGTYSNQPQHF. CDR3 in DNA: TGTGCCAGCGAAGGAACCTATAGCAATCAGCCCCAGCATTTT.

This chain connects TRBV7-9 to TRBJ2-5, with D unclear. Germline values: CDR1 SEHNR, CDR2 FQNEAQ (reference sequence). The CDR3 has 14 amino acids. Trimming left V 1 base short and J 7 bases short, with 13 bases between. The chain's CDR3 is CASSLGFGPTTQYF. In nucleotides, the CDR3 is TGTGCCAGCAGCTTAGGGTTTGGTCCTACGACCCAGTACTTC.

The chain links TRBV5-1 to TRBJ1-5; possibly TRBD1 for D (5 bases). V was shortened by 3 bases and J by 6 bases, with 19 bases between the two germline ends. Germline values: CDR1 SGHRS, CDR2 YFSETQ. The CDR3 covers 16 residues. This CDR3 is CASSSPPGGGSQPQHF. CDR3 DNA sequence: TGCGCCAGCAGCTCCCCCCCTGGGGGGGGGAGTCAGCCCCAGCATTTT.

The V call is TRBV18, the J call TRBJ2-7; tentatively, D is TRBD1 (7 bases). The CDR3 is 16 residues long. Germline lookup yields CDR1 KGHSH and CDR2 LQKENI. Trimming took 0 bases from V and 5 from J, leaving 17 bases between them. The CDR3 DNA reads as TGTGCCAGCTCACCACCCACGGGGCAGGGGGGCCACGAGCAGTACTTC. Translating gives CASSPPTGQGGHEQYF.

J is TRBJ1-2 and V is TRBV6-1; TRBD1 might be the D (5 bases). The length of the CDR3 is 17 residues. Trimming removed 4 bases at V and 5 bases at J, with 23 bases between. Germline CDR1 and CDR2: MNHNS and SASEGT. The CDR3 region is CASSGMTGGPGLYGYTF. The CDR3 bases are TGTGCCAGCAGTGGAATGACGGGCGGGCCAGGGCTTTATGGCTACACCTTC.

This clone was counted a single time. This chain joins TRBV10-3 and TRBJ2-1, with 8 bases that match TRBD2. V lost 6 bases, J lost 8 bases, and 6 bases stayed unmatched. Germline CDR1 reads ENHRY; CDR2 reads SYGVKD. The CDR3 totals 13 residues. The CDR3 sequence is CAIRPAGAHEQFF. CDR3 in DNA: TGTGCCATCAGACCAGCGGGAGCCCATGAGCAGTTCTTC.

CDR3 coding DNA: TGTGCCAGCAGCGTAGGATTTAGGGATAATGAAAAACTGTTTTTT. Translating gives CASSVGFRDNEKLFF. The chain links TRBV9 to TRBJ1-4; no reliable D call. V was pared by 0 bases and J by 4 bases, with 10 bases between. Germline V gene lookup returns CDR1 SGDLS and CDR2 YYNGEE. The length of the CDR3 is 15 residues.

The rearrangement links TRBV19 to TRBJ2-6; D not resolved. The germline V gene encodes CDR1 LNHDA and CDR2 SQIVND (reference sequence). V was cut by 3 bases and J by 0 bases, with 9 bases left in between. The CDR3 consists of 16 residues. The CDR3 coding sequence is TGTGCCAGTAGTATTTTCTTTATCTCTGGGGCCAACGTCCTGACTTTC. It yields the protein CASSIFFISGANVLTF.

This clone was picked up one time. The gene calls are TRBV6-1 and TRBJ1-2, with D perhaps TRBD1 (6 bases). The germline V gene has CDR1 MNHNS and CDR2 SASEGT. CDR3 length: 13 residues. V lost 5 bases to trimming and J lost 12 bases, with 19 bases between them. This chain's CDR3 is CASSNLRGGHNTF. CDR3 coding DNA: TGTGCCAGCAGTAACTTGCGTGGGGGACACAACACCTTC.

The chain is built from TRBV9 and TRBJ1-3; D unresolved. Trimming took 4 bases from V and 0 from J, leaving 8 bases between them. Germline CDR1 reads SGDLS; CDR2 reads YYNGEE. The CDR3 runs to 14 residues. The CDR3 nucleotides are TGTGCCAGCAGCTGGGGAGCCTCTGGAAACACCATATATTTT. Translation gives CASSWGASGNTIYF.

This chain links TRBV2 with TRBJ1-3; D unresolved. Looked up from germline, CDR1 is SNHLY and CDR2 is FYNNEI. Trimming cost V 4 bases and J 2 bases, with 9 bases left between them. CDR3 length: 14 residues. The chain's CDR3 is CASSVERAGNTIYF. The CDR3 DNA sequence: TGTGCCAGCAGTGTAGAGAGGGCTGGAAACACCATATATTTT.

Only one count was recorded for this clone. The rearrangement uses TRBV6-5 and TRBJ1-2; no reliable D call. Looked up from germline, CDR1 is MNHEY and CDR2 is SVGAGI. Trimming pared 2 bases from V and 8 bases from J, leaving 15 bases between. This CDR3 is 14 amino acids long. CDR3 region: CASSYVRPLGGYTF. CDR3 bases: TGTGCCAGCAGTTACGTCCGTCCCCTTGGGGGCTACACCTTC.

V usage is TRBV19 and J usage is TRBJ2-1; maybe TRBD2 (5 bases). This CDR3 is 15 amino acids long. With 6 bases removed from V and 0 bases from J, the gap between germline ends came to 12 bases. Germline V gene data show CDR1 as LNHDA and CDR2 as SQIVND (reference sequence). The CDR3 is CASSPGLGSYNEQFF. CDR3 sequence (DNA): TGTGCCAGTAGCCCAGGACTCGGCTCCTACAATGAGCAGTTCTTC.

The chain combines TRBV13 with TRBJ2-5; D perhaps matches TRBD2 (6 bases). The CDR3 loop spans 13 amino acids. V shed 5 bases and J shed 1 base, with 8 bases lying between them. The V gene's germline CDR1 is PRHDT and CDR2 FYEKMQ (reference sequence). CDR3 nucleotide sequence: TGTGCCAGCAGCCCGGGAGCCCAAGAGACCCAGTACTTC. Its protein product is CASSPGAQETQYF.

V gene TRBV10-3 combines with J gene TRBJ1-5; TRBD1 might be the D (6 bases). Germline lookup yields CDR1 ENHRY and CDR2 SYGVKD. V lost 3 bases, J lost 4 bases, and 10 bases lay in between. CDR3 size: 14 residues. CDR3 in DNA: TGTGCCATCAGTGACAGGGGAGAAAATCAGCCCCAGCATTTT. It codes for CAISDRGENQPQHF.

The V and J genes are TRBV5-4 and TRBJ1-3; D gene uncertain. The V gene's germline CDR1 is SGHNT and CDR2 YYREEE (reference sequence). This CDR3 contains 14 residues. Trimming took off 4 bases at V and 4 bases at J, with 12 bases between the two ends. The CDR3 nucleotides are TGTGCCAGCAGCCCTCCCGGTCGAGGAAACACCATATATTTT. Its protein is CASSPPGRGNTIYF.

As concerns this clone: The germline gene is not matched at one end of the junction; a read error may be the cause. This chain uses TRBV7-2 with TRBJ2-2; TRBD2 matches 10 bases. Germline CDR1 and CDR2: SGHTA and FQGNSA. The CDR3 sequence is 16 residues long. The CDR3: CASSLAGGANTGELFF. CDR3 DNA sequence: TGTGCTAGCAGCTTAGCGGGGGGCGCGAACACCGGGGAGCTGTTTTTT.

The chain has TRBV30 and TRBJ2-7; tentatively, D is TRBD1 (5 bases). Trimming removed 3 bases from V and 6 bases from J, with 12 bases in between. The CDR3 spans 12 residues. CDR1 and CDR2 (germline): GTSNPN, SVGIG (reference sequence). The CDR3 region has the DNA TGTGCCTGGAGAAGTCAGGGCAGCGAGCAGTACTTC. This gives the protein CAWRSQGSEQYF. The variable domain in full, completed from reference TRBV30 and TRBJ2-7, reads SQTIHQWPATLVQPVGSPLSLECTVEGTSNPNLYWYRQAAGRGLQLLFYSVGIGQISSEVPQNLSASRPQDRQFILSSKKLLLSDSGFYLCAWRSQGSEQYFGPGTRLTVT.

The chain links TRBV7-3 to TRBJ1-1; weak D call: TRBD1 (5 bases). The CDR3 extends over 13 amino acids. The V gene lost 4 bases and the J gene lost 4 bases, with 10 bases spanning the gap. Per the germline V gene, CDR1 is SGHTA and CDR2 is FQGTGA. CDR3 nucleotide sequence: TGTGCCAGCAGCTGGGACGGGTTCACTGAAGCTTTCTTT. Translation gives CASSWDGFTEAFF.

As DNA, the CDR3 is TGTGCCTGGAATGGAAAGGGACAGGGGATCCGGGGCTACACCTTC. It encodes CAWNGKGQGIRGYTF. This rearrangement joins TRBV30 to TRBJ1-2, with TRBD1 matching 10 bases. J was trimmed by 8 bases and V by 4 bases; bases with no gene match: 13. There are 15 residues in the CDR3. Germline V lookup: CDR1 GTSNPN, CDR2 SVGIG (reference sequence).

V is TRBV6-5 and J is TRBJ2-3; a weak D match, TRBD1 (6 bases). CDR1 and CDR2 from the germline V gene are MNHEY and SVGAGI. The CDR3 runs to 14 residues. The ends were cut back, 6 bases at V and 1 base at J, with 11 bases in the middle. The chain's CDR3 is CASRRDIGTDTQYF. The CDR3 DNA reads TGTGCCAGCAGGAGGGACATCGGCACAGATACGCAGTATTTT.

V gene TRBV7-2 combines with J gene TRBJ2-3; D call uncertain. Looked up from germline, CDR1 is SGHTA and CDR2 is FQGNSA. V lost 0 bases to trimming and J lost 0 bases, with 4 bases between them. The CDR3 has 14 residues. The CDR3 bases are TGTGCCAGCAGCTTAGCCCTTAGCACAGATACGCAGTATTTT. It is translated as CASSLALSTDTQYF.